These 12 T cell receptor beta chains were sequenced from one sample in a study of OX40 agonist ivuxolimab in advanced cancers. The repertoire was sequenced with immunoSEQ multiplex PCR; TCRdb's copy has only in-frame clones and lacks some. The table has tens of thousands of clones, about 88% seen once. Sequenced here: CD4+ or CD8+ T cells sorted from blood, sampled in a trial of the OX40 agonist ivuxolimab. Receptors were obtained from an adult with an advanced solid tumor such as melanoma, head and neck, liver or kidney cancer.

Only one count was recorded for this clone. The V call is TRBV27, the J call TRBJ1-1; D perhaps matches TRBD1 (5 bases). The CDR3 is made up of 17 amino acids. The ends were cut back, 5 bases at V and 1 base at J, with 20 bases in the middle. Germline-derived CDR1 and CDR2 are MNHEY and SMNVEV (reference sequence). This CDR3 is CASSPRGGEGRNTEAFF. The CDR3 DNA sequence: TGTGCCAGCAGTCCTCGGGGGGGGGAGGGCAGGAACACTGAAGCTTTCTTT.

The chain recombines TRBV7-2 with TRBJ1-1; 7 bases are a match to TRBD1. The CDR3 has 15 amino acids. V trimming: 5 bases; J trimming: 7 bases; junction bases outside the gene matches: 13. Germline V gives CDR1 SGHTA, CDR2 FQGNSA. In DNA form, the CDR3 reads TGTGCCAGCAGCCTAGGGAGTCAGGGGGGGAATGAAGCTTTCTTT. This encodes CASSLGSQGGNEAFF.

This chain joins TRBV5-4 and TRBJ1-1; possible D gene TRBD1, 5 bases. CDR1 is SGHNT and CDR2 is YYREEE in the germline V gene (reference sequence). The ends were cut back, 4 bases at V and 2 bases at J, with 9 bases in the middle. The CDR3 contains 13 residues. CDR3 amino acids: CASSLGGNTEAFF. The CDR3 DNA reads TGTGCCAGCAGCCTCGGGGGAAACACTGAAGCTTTCTTT.

V is TRBV2 and J is TRBJ1-2; tentatively, D is TRBD1 (5 bases). In germline, CDR1 is SNHLY, CDR2 FYNNEI. The CDR3 covers 14 residues. Trimming cost V 6 bases and J 8 bases, with 19 bases left between them. CDR3 coding DNA: TGTGCCAGCAGCCCCGGGACGCTGCGTTGGGGCTACACCTTC. Its protein is CASSPGTLRWGYTF.

This chain connects TRBV5-6 to TRBJ2-5; 12 bases are shared with TRBD2. The CDR3 totals 15 residues. Trimming at V came to 4 bases and at J to 5 bases, leaving 6 bases not matched to a gene. From germline, CDR1 is SGHDT and CDR2 YYEEEE. The CDR3 region is CASSLGLAGRETQYF. As DNA, the CDR3 is TGTGCCAGCAGCCTAGGACTAGCGGGGCGGGAGACCCAGTACTTC.

This clone appeared a single time. The chain carries TRBV4-1 and TRBJ1-3; 9 nucleotides agree with TRBD1. Germline lookup yields CDR1 MGHRA and CDR2 YSYEKL. The CDR3 sequence is 15 residues long. The J segment lost 8 bases and the V segment lost 7 bases, leaving 12 bases of the junction unmatched. The CDR3 coding sequence is TGCGCCAGCAACCACAGGGGGCACCAAGGGGACACCATATATTTT. It translates to CASNHRGHQGDTIYF.

The J gene is TRBJ2-7, the V gene TRBV20-1, with 8 bases aligning to TRBD2. CDR3 length: 11 amino acids. V gave up 6 bases and J gave up 3 bases; unmatched junction bases: 1. CDR1 and CDR2 from the germline V gene are DFQATT and SNEGSKA (reference sequence). In nucleotides, the CDR3 is TGCAGTGCCGGGGGGGACTACGAGCAGTACTTC. Translating it yields CSAGGDYEQYF.

The V gene is TRBV18, the J gene TRBJ1-3; D perhaps matches TRBD1 (5 bases). CDR1 is KGHSH, CDR2 LQKENI, per germline. With 3 bases removed from V and 0 bases from J, the gap between germline ends came to 9 bases. The CDR3 length is 15 residues. This CDR3 is CASSPTELSGNTIYF. The CDR3 nucleotides read TGTGCCAGCTCACCGACAGAGCTCTCTGGAAACACCATATATTTT.

The genes are TRBV19 and TRBJ1-5; D not resolved. The V gene lost 3 bases and the J gene lost 5 bases, with 14 bases spanning the gap. The CDR3 has 15 amino acids. From germline, CDR1 is LNHDA and CDR2 SQIVND (reference sequence). The CDR3 loop reads CASSIPAAGYQPQHF. The CDR3 DNA follows: TGTGCCAGTAGTATTCCCGCGGCAGGCTATCAGCCCCAGCATTTT.

The chain combines TRBV6-1 with TRBJ1-2, with 8 positions matching TRBD1. This CDR3 spans 14 amino acids. V dropped 2 bases and J dropped 5; count of bases not matched to a gene: 4. Germline V gene data show CDR1 as MNHNS and CDR2 as SASEGT. The CDR3 DNA reads TGTGCCAGCAGTGAACAGGGGGCTGGATATGGCTACACCTTC. Residues: CASSEQGAGYGYTF.

This CDR3 is CASSPGGDRDTGELFF. The CDR3 DNA sequence: TGTGCCAGCAGCCCCGGCGGGGACAGGGACACCGGGGAGCTGTTTTTT. V usage is TRBV7-3 and J usage is TRBJ2-2; TRBD1 matches 9 bases. CDR3 length: 16 residues. Germline CDR1 and CDR2: SGHTA and FQGTGA. Trimming at V came to 5 bases and at J to 3 bases, leaving 7 bases not matched to a gene.

The chain uses TRBV27 and TRBJ2-7; D is tentatively TRBD1 or TRBD2 (5 bases each). Trimming removed 8 bases from V and 2 bases from J, with 16 bases in between. The CDR3 sequence is 14 residues long. Germline V gene sequence: CDR1 MNHEY, CDR2 SMNVEV (reference sequence). The CDR3 loop is CASSSRDGAYEQYF. In DNA, the CDR3 is TGTGCCAGCTCGAGCCGGGACGGCGCCTACGAGCAGTACTTC.